The following is a T cell receptor beta chain sequence with its context. The data stem from a study of Ad26.COV2.S vaccination and SARS-CoV-2 variants. Across the study: Once, or twice with 56 days between doses, Ad26.COV2.S was given intramuscularly.

Treatment given: roughly 20 received Ad26.COV2.S at low or high dose, single or two shots; about 5 received placebo; per-sample allocation not given. Sampling took place 63 days after the first vaccine or placebo injection. TCRdb's copy holds only in-frame clones and misses some; the assay was immunoSEQ multiplex PCR. The sample comprises more than 300,000 clones, about 86% of which are singletons, and approximately 1.9% rests with the top ten. V was pared by 4 bases and J by 2 bases, with 5 bases of the junction left unmatched. The CDR3 runs to 15 residues. Germline CDR1 and CDR2: SGHRS and YFSETQ. Source: peripheral blood, taken in a trial of Ad26.COV2.S vaccine versus placebo. The source is a person aged 18-65 years who received the Ad26.COV2.S COVID-19 vaccine or a placebo. The chain combines TRBV5-1 with TRBJ2-2, with 7 bases that match TRBD1. The CDR3 nucleotides are TGCGCCAGCAGCCGGGGACAGACTAACACCGGGGAGCTGTTTTTT. Protein sequence: CASSRGQTNTGELFF.